The 4 T cell receptor beta chains below come from one sample, sequenced in a study of CD8 T cells in ankylosing spondylitis. Study-wide results and caveats: Ankylosing spondylitis blood appeared to be characterized by a TCR beta motif of eight highly homologous variants.

No antigens are known for them. TCRdb independently ran MiXCR on the 5' RACE reads; one entry per CDR3 protein. The sample has 130,000 or so distinct CDR3 sequences, approximately 17% seen once; the top ten hold roughly 30%. The sequenced sample was blood, either unsorted or a sorted T cell fraction (not recorded which). Receptor source: a male donor with ankylosing spondylitis.

This clonotype was counted many times. V is TRBV28 and J is TRBJ2-2; D is unresolved. The CDR3 contains 13 residues. The germline CDR1 and CDR2 sequences are MDHEN and SYDVKM. Trimming removed 9 bases from V and 0 bases from J, with 8 bases in between. The CDR3 bases are TGTGCCAGTCTTCTCCCGAACACCGGGGAGCTGTTTTTT. Translated: CASLLPNTGELFF.

This clonotype has ten or more counts. V and J are TRBV9 and TRBJ1-3, with unresolved D. Between the trimmed V and J ends, which lost 3 bases and 0 bases, there was a span of 4 bases. The CDR3 is 13 amino acids. Germline values: CDR1 SGDLS, CDR2 YYNGEE. The CDR3 is CASSGGSGNTIYF. The CDR3 DNA follows: TGTGCCAGCAGCGGCGGCTCTGGAAACACCATATATTTT.

This clonotype was observed a few times. This rearrangement joins TRBV7-9 to TRBJ2-7; D possibly corresponds to TRBD2 (5 bases). This CDR3 has 13 amino acids. V lost 9 bases and J 7 bases, leaving 19 bases between the germline ends. Germline lookup yields CDR1 SEHNR and CDR2 FQNEAQ (reference sequence). CDR3 nucleotides: TGTGCCAGTACGGGAACGGGCGCGCGGGAGCAGTACTTC. As protein: CASTGTGAREQYF.

This clonotype was detected ten times or more. V gene TRBV6-4 combines with J gene TRBJ2-1; perhaps TRBD2 as D (5 bases). Per the germline V gene, CDR1 is MRHNA and CDR2 is SNTAGT. This CDR3 is built from 15 residues. V dropped 3 bases and J dropped 2 bases, with 11 bases sitting between them. The DNA for the CDR3 is TGTGCCAGCAGTGATTGGATAGCGCCCTACAATGAGCAGTTCTTC. This codes for CASSDWIAPYNEQFF.